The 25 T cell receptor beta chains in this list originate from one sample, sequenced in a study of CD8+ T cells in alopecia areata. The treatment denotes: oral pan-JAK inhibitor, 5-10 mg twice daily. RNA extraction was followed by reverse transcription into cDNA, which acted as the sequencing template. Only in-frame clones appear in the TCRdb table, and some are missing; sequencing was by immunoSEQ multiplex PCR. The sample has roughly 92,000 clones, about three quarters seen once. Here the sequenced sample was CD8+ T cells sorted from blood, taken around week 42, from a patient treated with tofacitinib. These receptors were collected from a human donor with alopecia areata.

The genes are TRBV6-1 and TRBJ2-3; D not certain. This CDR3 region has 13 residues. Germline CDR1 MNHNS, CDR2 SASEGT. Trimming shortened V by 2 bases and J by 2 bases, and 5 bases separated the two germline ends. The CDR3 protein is CASSESFTDTQYF. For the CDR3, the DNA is TGTGCCAGCAGTGAAAGCTTCACAGATACGCAGTATTTT.

The CDR3 is CASTPLTSSGANVLTF. The CDR3 DNA sequence: TGTGCCAGCACCCCCCTCACCAGCTCTGGGGCCAACGTCCTGACTTTC. This chain joins TRBV27 and TRBJ2-6; D remains ambiguous. The CDR3 runs 16 residues. Trimming took 7 bases from V and 0 from J, leaving 13 bases between them. The germline V gene encodes CDR1 MNHEY and CDR2 SMNVEV (reference sequence).

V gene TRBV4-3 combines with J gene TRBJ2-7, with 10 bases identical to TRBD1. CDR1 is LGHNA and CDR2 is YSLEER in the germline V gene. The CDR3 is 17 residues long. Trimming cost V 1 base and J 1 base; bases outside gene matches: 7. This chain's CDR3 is CASSQGIPGQGSYEQYF. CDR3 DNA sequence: TGCGCCAGCAGCCAAGGGATCCCGGGACAGGGGTCCTACGAGCAGTACTTC.

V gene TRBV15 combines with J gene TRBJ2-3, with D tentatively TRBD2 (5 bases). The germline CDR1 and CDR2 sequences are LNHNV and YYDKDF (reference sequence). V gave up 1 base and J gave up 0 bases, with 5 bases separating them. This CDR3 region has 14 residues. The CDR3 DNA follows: TGTGCCACCAGCAGAGCGGGGAGCACAGATACGCAGTATTTT. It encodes CATSRAGSTDTQYF.

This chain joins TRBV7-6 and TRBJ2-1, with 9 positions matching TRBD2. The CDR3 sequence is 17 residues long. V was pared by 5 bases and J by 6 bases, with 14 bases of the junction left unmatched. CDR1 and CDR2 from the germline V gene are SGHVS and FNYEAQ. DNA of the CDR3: TGTGCCAGCAGCCTAAAACCATTGGGGACTAGCCGCAATGAGCAGTTCTTC. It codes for CASSLKPLGTSRNEQFF.

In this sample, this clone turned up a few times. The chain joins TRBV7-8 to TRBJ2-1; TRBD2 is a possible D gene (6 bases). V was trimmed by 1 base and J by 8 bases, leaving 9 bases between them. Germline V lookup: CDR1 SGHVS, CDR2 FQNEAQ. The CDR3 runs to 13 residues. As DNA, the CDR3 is TGTGCCAGCAGCTTAGGGCCGGGGGATGAGCAGTTCTTC. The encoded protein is CASSLGPGDEQFF. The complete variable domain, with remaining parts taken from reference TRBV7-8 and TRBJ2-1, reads GAGVSQSPRYKVAKRGQDVALRCDPISGHVSLFWYQQALGQGPEFLTYFQNEAQLDKSGLPSDRFFAERPEGSVSTLKIQRTQQEDSAVYLCASSLGPGDEQFFGPGTRLTVL.

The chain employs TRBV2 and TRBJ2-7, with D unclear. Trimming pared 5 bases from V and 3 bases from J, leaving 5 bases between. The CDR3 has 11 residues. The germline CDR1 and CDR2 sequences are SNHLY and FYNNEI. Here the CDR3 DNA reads TGTGCCAGCAGTCAGGACTACGAGCAGTACTTC. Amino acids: CASSQDYEQYF.

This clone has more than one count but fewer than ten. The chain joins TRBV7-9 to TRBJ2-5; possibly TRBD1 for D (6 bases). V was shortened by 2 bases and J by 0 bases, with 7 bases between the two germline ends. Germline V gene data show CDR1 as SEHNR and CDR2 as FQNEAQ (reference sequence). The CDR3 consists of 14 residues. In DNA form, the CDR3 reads TGTGCCAGCAGCTTAACAGGGAACCAAGAGACCCAGTACTTC. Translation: CASSLTGNQETQYF.

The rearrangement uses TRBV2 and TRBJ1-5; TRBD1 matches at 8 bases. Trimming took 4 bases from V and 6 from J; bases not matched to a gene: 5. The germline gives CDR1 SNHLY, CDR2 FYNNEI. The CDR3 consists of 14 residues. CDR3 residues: CASSAGGESQPQHF. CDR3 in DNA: TGTGCCAGCAGTGCAGGGGGCGAGAGTCAGCCCCAGCATTTT. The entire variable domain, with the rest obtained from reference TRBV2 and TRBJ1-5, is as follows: EPEVTQTPSHQVTQMGQEVILRCVPISNHLYFYWYRQILGQKVEFLVSFYNNEISEKSEIFDDQFSVERPDGSNFTLKIRSTKLEDSAMYFCASSAGGESQPQHFGDGTRLSIL.

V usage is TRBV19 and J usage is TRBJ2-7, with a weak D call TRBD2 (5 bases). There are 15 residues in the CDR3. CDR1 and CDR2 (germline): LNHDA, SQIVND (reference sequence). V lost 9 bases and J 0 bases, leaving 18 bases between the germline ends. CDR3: CASSRGRALSYEQYF. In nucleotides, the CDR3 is TGTGCCAGCTCCCGAGGGCGGGCGCTCTCCTACGAGCAGTACTTC.

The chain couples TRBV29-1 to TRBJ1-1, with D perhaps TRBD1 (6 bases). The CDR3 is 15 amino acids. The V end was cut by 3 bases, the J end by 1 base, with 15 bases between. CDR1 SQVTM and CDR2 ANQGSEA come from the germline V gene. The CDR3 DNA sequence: TGCAGCGTTGAGTCCAGGGACACACCGAACACTGAAGCTTTCTTT. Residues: CSVESRDTPNTEAFF.

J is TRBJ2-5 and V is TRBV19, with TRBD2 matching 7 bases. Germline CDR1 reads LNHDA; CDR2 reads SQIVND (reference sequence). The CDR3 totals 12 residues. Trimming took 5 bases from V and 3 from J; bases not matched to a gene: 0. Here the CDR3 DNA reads TGTGCCAGTAGTGGGGGGGAAGAGACCCAGTACTTC. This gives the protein CASSGGEETQYF.

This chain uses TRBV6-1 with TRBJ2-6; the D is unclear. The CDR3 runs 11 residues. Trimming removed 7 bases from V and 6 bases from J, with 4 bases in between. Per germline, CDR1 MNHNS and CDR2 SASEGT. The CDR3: CASIQANVLTF. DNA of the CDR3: TGTGCCAGCATTCAGGCCAACGTCCTGACTTTC.

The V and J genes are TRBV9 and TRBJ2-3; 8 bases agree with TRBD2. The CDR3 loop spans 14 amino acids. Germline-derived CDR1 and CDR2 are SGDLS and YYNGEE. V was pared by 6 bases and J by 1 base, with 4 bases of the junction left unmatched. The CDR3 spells CASNDGGGTDTQYF. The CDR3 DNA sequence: TGTGCCAGCAATGACGGGGGGGGCACAGATACGCAGTATTTT.

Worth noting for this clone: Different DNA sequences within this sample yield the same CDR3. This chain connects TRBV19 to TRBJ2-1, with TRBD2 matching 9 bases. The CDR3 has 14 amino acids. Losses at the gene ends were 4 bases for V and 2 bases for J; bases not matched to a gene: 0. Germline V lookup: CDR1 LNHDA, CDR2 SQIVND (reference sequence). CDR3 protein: CASSSGGAYNEQFF. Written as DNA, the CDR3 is TGTGCCAGTAGTAGCGGGGGGGCCTACAATGAGCAGTTCTTC.

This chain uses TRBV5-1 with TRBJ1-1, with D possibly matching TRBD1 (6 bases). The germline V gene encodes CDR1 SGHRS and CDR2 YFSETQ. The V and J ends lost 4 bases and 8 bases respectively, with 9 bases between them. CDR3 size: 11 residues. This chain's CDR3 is CASSPGTEAFF. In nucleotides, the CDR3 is TGCGCCAGCAGCCCCGGGACAGAAGCTTTCTTT.

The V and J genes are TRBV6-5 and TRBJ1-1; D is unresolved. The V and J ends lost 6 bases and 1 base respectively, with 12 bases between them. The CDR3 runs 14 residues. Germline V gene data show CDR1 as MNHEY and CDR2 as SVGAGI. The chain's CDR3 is CASRLSWGNTEAFF. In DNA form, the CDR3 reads TGTGCCAGCAGACTTTCCTGGGGGAACACTGAAGCTTTCTTT.

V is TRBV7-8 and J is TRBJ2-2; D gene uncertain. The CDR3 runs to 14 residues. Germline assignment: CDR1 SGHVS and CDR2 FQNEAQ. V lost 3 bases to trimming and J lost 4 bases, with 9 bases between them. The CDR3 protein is CASSFDWGTGELFF. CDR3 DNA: TGTGCCAGCAGCTTTGATTGGGGCACCGGGGAGCTGTTTTTT.

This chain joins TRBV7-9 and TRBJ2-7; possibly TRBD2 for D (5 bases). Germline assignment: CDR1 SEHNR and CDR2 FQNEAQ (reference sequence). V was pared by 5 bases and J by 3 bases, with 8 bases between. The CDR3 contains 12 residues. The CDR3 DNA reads TGTGCCAGCAGCGGACTTATCTACGAGCAGTACTTC. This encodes CASSGLIYEQYF. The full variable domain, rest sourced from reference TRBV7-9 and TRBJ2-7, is DTGVSQNPRHKITKRGQNVTFRCDPISEHNRLYWYRQTLGQGPEFLTYFQNEAQLEKSRLLSDRFSAERPKGSFSTLEIQRTEQGDSAMYLCASSGLIYEQYFGPGTRLTVT.

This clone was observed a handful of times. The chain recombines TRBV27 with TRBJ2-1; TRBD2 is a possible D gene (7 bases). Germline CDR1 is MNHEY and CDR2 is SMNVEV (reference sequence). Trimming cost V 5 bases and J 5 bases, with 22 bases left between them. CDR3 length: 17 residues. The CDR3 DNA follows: TGTGCCAGCAGTCCACGGGGAGGGGGGAAGGTCGACAATGAGCAGTTCTTC. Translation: CASSPRGGGKVDNEQFF.

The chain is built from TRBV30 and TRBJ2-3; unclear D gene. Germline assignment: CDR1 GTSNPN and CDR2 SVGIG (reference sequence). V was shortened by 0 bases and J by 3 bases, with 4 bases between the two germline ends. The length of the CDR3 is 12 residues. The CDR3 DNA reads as TGTGCCTGGAGTGTGAGGACAGATACGCAGTATTTT. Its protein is CAWSVRTDTQYF.

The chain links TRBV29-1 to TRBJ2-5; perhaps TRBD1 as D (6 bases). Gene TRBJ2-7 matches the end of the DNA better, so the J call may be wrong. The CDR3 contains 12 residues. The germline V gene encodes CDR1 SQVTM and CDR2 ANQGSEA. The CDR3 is CSVLTGYYEQYF. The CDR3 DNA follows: TGCAGCGTCCTCACAGGGTACTACGAGCAGTACTTC.

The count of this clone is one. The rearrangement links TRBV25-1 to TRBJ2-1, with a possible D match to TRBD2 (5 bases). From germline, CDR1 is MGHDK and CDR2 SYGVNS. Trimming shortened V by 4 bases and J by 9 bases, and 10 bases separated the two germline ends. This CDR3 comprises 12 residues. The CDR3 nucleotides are TGTGCCAGCAGTGTCCGAGGGCTTGAGCAGTTCTTC. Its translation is CASSVRGLEQFF.

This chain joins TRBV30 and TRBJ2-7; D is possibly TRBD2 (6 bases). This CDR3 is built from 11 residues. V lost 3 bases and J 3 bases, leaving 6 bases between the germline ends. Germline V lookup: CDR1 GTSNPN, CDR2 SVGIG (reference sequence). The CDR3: CAWREGYEQYF. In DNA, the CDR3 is TGTGCCTGGAGGGAGGGCTACGAGCAGTACTTC.

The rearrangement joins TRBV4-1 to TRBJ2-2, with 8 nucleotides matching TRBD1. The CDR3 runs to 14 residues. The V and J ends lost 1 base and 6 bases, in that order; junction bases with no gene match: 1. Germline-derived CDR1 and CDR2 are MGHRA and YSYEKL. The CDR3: CASSQGQGSGELFF. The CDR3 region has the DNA TGCGCCAGCAGCCAAGGACAGGGGTCCGGGGAGCTGTTTTTT.